This record looks at one TCR beta chain sequence and its context. As yet, its antigen is unknown. Amplification used 60 Vbeta primers and 13 Jbeta primers. Method: immunoSEQ multiplex PCR; TCRdb's copy keeps in-frame clones and lacks some. The sample includes just over 150,000 clones, less than 90% seen only once; the top ten take over 1.5%. This specimen belongs to a study of cytomegalovirus exposure and HLA in healthy donors. Study overall: Earlier findings included 100 million to 130 million unique TCR beta sequences obtained from about 179 million T cells.

Findings of the study overall: Across donors, most TCRs were seen rarely, yet some public ones were widespread. In a later analysis, the majority of CMV-associated beta chains seemingly showed HLA restriction.

CDR1 and CDR2 from the germline V gene are SGHRS and YFSETQ. The CDR3 sequence is 13 residues long. V was clipped by 2 bases and J by 6 bases, with 9 bases between them. The rearrangement joins TRBV5-1 to TRBJ2-1, with a tentative D call TRBD1 (6 bases). The clonotype comes from a woman under 30 in good health and CMV-seronegative. The specimen sequenced was PBMCs. The CDR3 region is CASSLQGINEQFF. The CDR3, as DNA: TGCGCCAGCAGCTTACAGGGTATCAATGAGCAGTTCTTC.